Listed below are T cell receptor beta chains from one sample, sequenced in a study of blood T cell repertoires in COVID-19. Some clones are missing from TCRdb's copy, which holds only in-frame ones; the method was immunoSEQ multiplex PCR. The sample contains around 150,000 clones, 70% to 90% of which appear only once. Sequenced sample: PBMCs or T cells enriched from blood (not recorded which). These receptors came from a woman aged 50 to 60 who had recovered from COVID-19. Both conserved end residues are part of each CDR3. D genes are given only for firm matches. Expanded clones are given a class, and other clones once, few, many or no size at all.

17 | TRBD1 | TRBJ1-2 | NA | TRBV7-2 | TGTGCCAGCAGCCCCTGGGGGGGACAGGGCGCGCGCTATGGCTACACCTTC | CASSPWGGQGARYGYTF
14 | TRBD1 | TRBJ1-4 | NA | TRBV4-3 | TGCGCCAGCAGTTTTGGACAGGGATGGGAAAAACTGTTTTTT | CASSFGQGWEKLFF
16 | TRBD2 | TRBJ2-6 | NA | TRBV7-3 | TGTGCCAGCAGTCTCCGTGCGGGAGCTGGGGCCAACGTCCTGACTTTC | CASSLRAGAGANVLTF
14 | NA | TRBJ1-5 | NA | TRBV5-1 | TGCGCCAGCAGCTTGGGCGGAGCTAATCAGCCCCAGCATTTT | CASSLGGANQPQHF
17 | NA | TRBJ2-6 | NA | TRBV25-1 | TGTGCCAGCAGTGCCTGGTTGGGGGGATCCGGGGCCAACGTCCTGACTTTC | CASSAWLGGSGANVLTF
16 | TRBD2 | TRBJ2-5 | once | TRBV6-2/TRBV6-3 | TGTGCCAGCAGTTACTCGTCCGGGACTAGGGAAGAGACCCAGTACTTC | CASSYSSGTREETQYF
17 | TRBD1 | TRBJ2-3 | NA | TRBV19 | TGTGCCAGTAGTATCTTAGGGGGACAGGGATCCACAGATACGCAGTATTTT | CASSILGGQGSTDTQYF
14 | NA | TRBJ2-4 | NA | TRBV11-1 | TGTGCCAGCAGCTTCGGAGTGGCCAAAAACATTCAGTACTTC | CASSFGVAKNIQYF
16 | TRBD2 | TRBJ2-5 | NA | TRBV4-1 | TGCGCCAGCAGCCACCTCCTAGCGGGGGGTGGAGAGACCCAGTACTTC | CASSHLLAGGGETQYF
13 | NA | TRBJ2-7 | NA | TRBV18 | TGTGCCAGCTCACCACGAGCGGGTCACGAGCAGTACTTC | CASSPRAGHEQYF
11 | NA | TRBJ1-2 | NA | TRBV28 | TGTGCCAGCAGTTCCCTCTATGGCTACACCTTC | CASSSLYGYTF
15 | NA | TRBJ1-4 | NA | TRBV4-1 | TGCGCCAGCAGCCAAGAGGGGCCGCGGGGTGAAAAACTGTTTTTT | CASSQEGPRGEKLFF
14 | TRBD1 | TRBJ1-5 | NA | TRBV7-9 | TGTGCCAGCAGCCCCTCAGGGGGCGATCAGCCCCAGCATTTT | CASSPSGGDQPQHF